This paragraph reports one TCR beta chain. The antigen this receptor binds is unknown. A commercial ELISA kit detecting HCMV-specific IgG in serum was used to determine HCMV serostatus. Peripheral blood mononuclear cells were isolated from blood by Ficoll density gradient centrifugation. The CDR3 covers 13 residues, taking in both the cysteine and the phenylalanine. The nucleotide record is missing. In the germline V gene, CDR1 corresponds to SGHTA and CDR2 to FQGNSA. Sequencing used an Illumina HiSeq 2000. TCR beta cDNA libraries were prepared using 5'RACE template switching, which introduced a universal primer site and unique molecular identifiers. Priming for cDNA synthesis came from the TCR beta constant segment, and two successive PCR amplification steps followed. From the authors' description of their analysis: MIGEC handled demultiplexing of the reads and grouping by UMI, while MiTCR was used to assemble and quantify clonotypes. To remove erroneous sequences, TCR cDNA sequences were retained only when supported by two or more reads. The tcR package was used for downstream repertoire analysis, and clonotypes were matched between fractions using CDR3 nucleotide sequence together with V segment. VDJmatch was used to annotate antigen specificity against VDJdb, with one amino acid substitution in CDR3 permitted. Each CDR3 protein sequence appears as one entry after TCRdb reprocessed the reads, and no DNA is included. The V and J calls were not made by the authors but by TCRdb's processing. This sample's table carries some 440,000 distinct CDR3 sequences. The top ten constitute approximately 1.4% of the sample.

This entry is derived from a study of T cells expressing NK-cell markers (dated by TCRdb to 2019 to 2021). Turning to the overall study: Roughly 8 donors provided sorted CD3+CD56+NKG2C+, CD3+CD56+NKG2C- and CD3+CD56-NKG2C+ T-cell subsets, whose TCR beta-chain repertoires were profiled. Among the eight sequenced donors, seven were HCMV-seropositive and one was HCMV-seronegative. The study sequenced eight donors, all healthy volunteers chosen at random: three men and five women. Illumina HiSeq 2000/2500, MiSeq or NextSeq was used to sequence libraries as 2 x 150 bp reads. The paper as a whole reports these results and caveats: For 6 or 7 donors, the dominant CD3+CD56+NKG2C+ clonotypes were among the top 10 CD8+ clonotypes and accounted for roughly 1.0-7.5% of CD8+ T cells. Whether the expanded NKG2C-expressing T cell clones were specific for HCMV antigens remained unclear. Those dominant clonotypes were again the most abundant among CD3+CD56-NKG2C+ cells in a handful of donors, at about 28.3-60.1%.

This TCR was sampled from a woman aged 50 to 65 in good health. Donor details come from another sample of the same person, matched by shared clones. The V gene is TRBV7-2 and the J gene is TRBJ1-1. The sequenced material came from blood T cells: a sorted CD56 or NKG2C T cell subset, CD4+ or CD8+ T cells, or bulk PBMC T cells (not recorded which). The CDR3 here reads CASSLRVRTEAFF.